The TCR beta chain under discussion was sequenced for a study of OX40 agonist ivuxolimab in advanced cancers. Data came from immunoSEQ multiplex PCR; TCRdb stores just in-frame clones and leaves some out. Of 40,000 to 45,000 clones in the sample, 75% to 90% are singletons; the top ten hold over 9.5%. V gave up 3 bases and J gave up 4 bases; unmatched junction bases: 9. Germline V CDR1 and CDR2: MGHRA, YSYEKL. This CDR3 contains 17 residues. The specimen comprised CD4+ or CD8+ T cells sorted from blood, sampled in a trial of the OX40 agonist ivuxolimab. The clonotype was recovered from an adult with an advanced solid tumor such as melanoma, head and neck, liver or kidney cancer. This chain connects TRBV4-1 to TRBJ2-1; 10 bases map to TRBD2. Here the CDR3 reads CASSQPPVAGGYNEQFF. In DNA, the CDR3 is TGCGCCAGCAGCCAGCCACCCGTAGCGGGAGGATACAATGAGCAGTTCTTC.